This TCR beta chain was sequenced in a study of shared clonotypes between healthy human individuals. Overall study context: CD4 naive and memory got three plates each, CD8 naive two, CD8 memory one. Findings of the study overall: Between a few donors, naive CD4 clonotypes were shared at a level of about 5%. Investigators expected sequencing depth to affect clonotype sharing among donors.

As to this clone: What it binds is unknown.

Genomic DNA of every subset was divided equally among multiple immunoSEQ plates. Using immunoSEQ multiplex PCR, the repertoire was profiled, and TCRdb retains in-frame clones only, with some absent. The sample carries 2 million to 2.5 million clones, around 95% recorded once. The sample taken for sequencing was naive CD4+ T cells sorted from blood. Subset specified: CD45RA+ positively selected. The sequence derives from a man aged 18 to 30 in good health.

This CDR3 is CASSAAGQSPLHF. Written as DNA, the CDR3 is TGTGCCAGCTCAGCGGCAGGGCAATCACCCCTCCACTTT. V usage is TRBV18 and J usage is TRBJ1-6; D might be TRBD1 (5 bases). The V gene lost 5 bases and the J gene lost 10 bases, with 12 bases spanning the gap. In germline, CDR1 is KGHSH, CDR2 LQKENI. The length of the CDR3 is 13 residues.